The 8 T cell receptor beta chains below were found in one sample sequenced in a study of CD8+CD57+ T cells in acquired aplastic anemia. Sequencing was done on patients that had shown CD8+CD57+ cell expansion by flow cytometry. Template material for TCR beta VDJ and CDR3 profiling consisted of genomic DNA. TCRdb fed the reads into MiXCR, producing one record per CDR3 protein. Of roughly 180,000 distinct CDR3 sequences in the sample, around 50% were seen once. The specimen sequenced was sorted CD4+, CD8+, or CD8+CD57+ T cells (not recorded which) from PBMCs. The receptors shown here come from a human donor with aplastic anemia.

A few counts support this clonotype. The rearrangement uses TRBV6-1 and TRBJ1-5; 9 nucleotides match TRBD1. V lost 6 bases to trimming and J lost 5 bases; unmatched junction nucleotides: 8. Germline CDR1 reads MNHNS; CDR2 reads SASEGT. The CDR3 consists of 15 residues. The CDR3 region is CASRPGQGGDQPQHF. For the CDR3, the DNA is TGTGCCAGCAGACCGGGACAGGGTGGGGATCAGCCCCAGCATTTT.

This clonotype was found many times. The chain recombines TRBV4-2 with TRBJ1-1; D is ambiguous. Germline loops: CDR1 LGHNA, CDR2 YNFKEQ. V dropped 0 bases and J dropped 5 bases, with 7 bases sitting between them. This CDR3 is 13 amino acids long. CDR3 sequence reads: CASSQDTGTEAFF. Written as DNA, the CDR3 is TGTGCCAGCAGCCAAGATACCGGGACTGAAGCTTTCTTT.

This clonotype was detected ten times or more. The chain is built from TRBV6-1 and TRBJ2-7, with 7 bases aligning to TRBD2. CDR3 length equals 13 residues. Germline V CDR1 and CDR2: MNHNS, SASEGT. The junction had 4 bases not matched to a gene; V was cut back by 4 bases and J by 4 bases. CDR3 loop: CASSAGGGYEQYF. The CDR3 nucleotides are TGTGCCAGCAGTGCAGGCGGGGGATACGAGCAGTACTTC.

This clonotype occurred a few times. The CDR3 here is CASSAGQGQETQYF. Here the CDR3 DNA reads TGTGCCAGCAGCGCGGGACAGGGTCAGGAGACCCAGTACTTC. The gene calls are TRBV2 and TRBJ2-5; 9 bases agree with TRBD1. The CDR3 has 14 residues. Looked up from germline, CDR1 is SNHLY and CDR2 is FYNNEI. V shed 6 bases, J shed 5 bases, and the junction held 7 bases outside the gene matches.

The sample holds many counts of this clonotype. The J gene is TRBJ2-7, the V gene TRBV20-1; D possibly corresponds to TRBD2 (5 bases). V shed 6 bases and J shed 0 bases, with 12 bases lying between them. CDR1 and CDR2 from the germline V gene are DFQATT and SNEGSKA (reference sequence). The CDR3 extends over 13 amino acids. As DNA, the CDR3 is TGCAGTGCACTACTGGAGGTCTCCTACGAGCAGTACTTC. The encoded protein is CSALLEVSYEQYF.

The V and J genes are TRBV4-1 and TRBJ2-2, with D possibly matching TRBD1 (6 bases). The V gene lost 0 bases and the J gene lost 8 bases, with 22 bases spanning the gap. Germline V CDR1 and CDR2: MGHRA, YSYEKL. CDR3 length: 18 residues. The CDR3 here is CASSQDGAWDNVAGELFF. The DNA for the CDR3 is TGCGCCAGCAGCCAAGACGGGGCGTGGGACAACGTGGCAGGGGAGCTGTTTTTT.

This rearrangement joins TRBV29-1 to TRBJ2-7; 9 bases are a match to TRBD1. This CDR3 has 14 residues. The ends lost 6 bases at V and 3 bases at J; junction bases unmatched: 9. CDR1 and CDR2 from the germline V gene are SQVTM and ANQGSEA. The CDR3 DNA follows: TGCAGCGTCGACCCGGGACAGGGCCACTACGAGCAGTACTTC. Encoded protein: CSVDPGQGHYEQYF.

The chain has TRBV29-1 and TRBJ2-5; D ambiguous. The V gene lost 4 bases and the J gene lost 0 bases, with 6 bases spanning the gap. The CDR3 totals 12 residues. CDR1 is SQVTM, CDR2 ANQGSEA, per germline. The CDR3 DNA reads as TGCAGCGTTGCACCGAACCAAGAGACCCAGTACTTC. It codes for CSVAPNQETQYF.